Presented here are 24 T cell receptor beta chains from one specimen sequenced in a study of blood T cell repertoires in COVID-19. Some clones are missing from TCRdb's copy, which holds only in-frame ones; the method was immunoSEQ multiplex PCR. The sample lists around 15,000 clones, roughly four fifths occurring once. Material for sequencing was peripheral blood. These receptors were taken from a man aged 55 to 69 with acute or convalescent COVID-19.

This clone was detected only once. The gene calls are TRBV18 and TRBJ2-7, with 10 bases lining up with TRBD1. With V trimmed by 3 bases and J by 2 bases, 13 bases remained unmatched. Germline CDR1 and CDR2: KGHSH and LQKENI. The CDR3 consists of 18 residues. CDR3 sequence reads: CASSPRTGTGVSTYEQYF. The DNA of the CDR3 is TGTGCCAGCTCACCCCGGACCGGGACAGGGGTTTCCACCTACGAGCAGTACTTC.

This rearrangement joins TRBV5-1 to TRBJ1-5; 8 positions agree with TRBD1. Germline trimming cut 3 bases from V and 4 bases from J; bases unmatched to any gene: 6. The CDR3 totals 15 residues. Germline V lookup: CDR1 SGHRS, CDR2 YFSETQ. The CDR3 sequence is CASSSGTGSNQPQHF. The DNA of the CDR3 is TGCGCCAGCAGCTCCGGGACAGGAAGTAATCAGCCCCAGCATTTT. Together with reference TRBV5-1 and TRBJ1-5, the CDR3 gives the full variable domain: KAGVTQTPRYLIKTRGQQVTLSCSPISGHRSVSWYQQTPGQGLQFLFEYFSETQRNKGNFPGRFSGRQFSNSRSEMNVSTLELGDSALYLCASSSGTGSNQPQHFGDGTRLSIL.

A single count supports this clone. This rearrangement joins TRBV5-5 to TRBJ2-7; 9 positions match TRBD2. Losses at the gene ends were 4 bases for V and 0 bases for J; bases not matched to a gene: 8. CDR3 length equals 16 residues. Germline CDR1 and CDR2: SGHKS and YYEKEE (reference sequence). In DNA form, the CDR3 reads TGTGCCAGCAGCGCGGGAGGGGCCCCAGCCTCCTACGAGCAGTACTTC. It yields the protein CASSAGGAPASYEQYF.

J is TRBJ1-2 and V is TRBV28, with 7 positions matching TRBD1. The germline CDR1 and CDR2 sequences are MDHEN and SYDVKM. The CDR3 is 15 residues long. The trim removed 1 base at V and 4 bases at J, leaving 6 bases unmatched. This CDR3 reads CASSLYTGVVYGYTF. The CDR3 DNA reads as TGTGCCAGCAGTTTATATACAGGGGTAGTCTATGGCTACACCTTC.

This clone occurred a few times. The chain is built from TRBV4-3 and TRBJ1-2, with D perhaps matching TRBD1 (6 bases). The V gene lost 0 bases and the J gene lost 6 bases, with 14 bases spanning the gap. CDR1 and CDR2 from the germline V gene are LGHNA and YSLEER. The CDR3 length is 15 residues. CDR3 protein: CASSQDAGAGDGYTF. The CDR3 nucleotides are TGCGCCAGCAGCCAAGACGCAGGGGCAGGTGATGGCTACACCTTC.

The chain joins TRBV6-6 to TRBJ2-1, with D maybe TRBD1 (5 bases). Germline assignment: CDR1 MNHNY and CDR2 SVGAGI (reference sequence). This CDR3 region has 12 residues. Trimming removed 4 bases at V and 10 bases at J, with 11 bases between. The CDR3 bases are TGTGCCAGCAGTTTTCAGGGTCGGGAGCAGTTCTTC. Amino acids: CASSFQGREQFF.

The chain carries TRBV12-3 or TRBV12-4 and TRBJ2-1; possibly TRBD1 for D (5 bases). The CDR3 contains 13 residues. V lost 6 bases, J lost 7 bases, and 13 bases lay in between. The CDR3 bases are TGTGCCAGCAGATCCTCGACAGAAAATGAGCAGTTCTTC. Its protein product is CASRSSTENEQFF.

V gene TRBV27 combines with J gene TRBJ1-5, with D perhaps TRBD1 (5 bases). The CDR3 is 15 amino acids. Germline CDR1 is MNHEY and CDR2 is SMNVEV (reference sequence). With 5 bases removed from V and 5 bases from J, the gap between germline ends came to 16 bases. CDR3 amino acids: CASSPTGGGHQPQHF. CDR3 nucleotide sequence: TGTGCCAGCAGTCCGACGGGCGGGGGTCATCAGCCCCAGCATTTT.

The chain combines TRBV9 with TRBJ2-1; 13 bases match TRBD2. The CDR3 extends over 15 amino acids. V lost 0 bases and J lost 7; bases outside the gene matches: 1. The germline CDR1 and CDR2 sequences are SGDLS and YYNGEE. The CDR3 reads CASSVVLAGGNEQFF. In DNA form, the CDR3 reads TGTGCCAGCAGCGTAGTACTAGCGGGGGGGAATGAGCAGTTCTTC.

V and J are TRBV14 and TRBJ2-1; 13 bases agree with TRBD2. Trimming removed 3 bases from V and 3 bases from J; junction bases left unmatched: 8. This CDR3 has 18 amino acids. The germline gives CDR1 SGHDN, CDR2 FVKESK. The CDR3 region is CASSQGLAGSSGYNEQFF. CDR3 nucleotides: TGTGCCAGCAGCCAGGGACTAGCGGGGAGTTCTGGCTACAATGAGCAGTTCTTC.

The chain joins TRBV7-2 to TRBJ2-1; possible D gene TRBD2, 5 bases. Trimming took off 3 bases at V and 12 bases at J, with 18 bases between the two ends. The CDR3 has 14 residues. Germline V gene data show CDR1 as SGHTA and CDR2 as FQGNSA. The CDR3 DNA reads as TGTGCCAGCAGCTTGGACTTGTTTACAATGATGCAGTTCTTC. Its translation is CASSLDLFTMMQFF.

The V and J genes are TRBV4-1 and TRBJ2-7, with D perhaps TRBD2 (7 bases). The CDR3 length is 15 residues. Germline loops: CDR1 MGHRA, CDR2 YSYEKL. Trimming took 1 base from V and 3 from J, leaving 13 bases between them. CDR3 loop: CASSQVHREGYEQYF. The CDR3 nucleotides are TGCGCCAGCAGCCAAGTCCACAGGGAGGGCTACGAGCAGTACTTC.

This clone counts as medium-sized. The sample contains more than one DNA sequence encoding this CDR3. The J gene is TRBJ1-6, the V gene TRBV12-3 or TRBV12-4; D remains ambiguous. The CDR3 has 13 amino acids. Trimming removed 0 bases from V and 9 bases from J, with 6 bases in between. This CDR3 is CASSLARGSPLHF. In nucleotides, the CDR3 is TGTGCCAGCAGTTTAGCGCGTGGTTCACCCCTCCACTTT.

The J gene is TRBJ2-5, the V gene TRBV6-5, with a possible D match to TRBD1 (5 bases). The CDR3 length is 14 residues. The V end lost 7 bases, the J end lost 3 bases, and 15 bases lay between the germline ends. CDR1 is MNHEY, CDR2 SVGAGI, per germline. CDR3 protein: CASTTGYSKETQYF. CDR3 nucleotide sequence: TGTGCCAGCACCACAGGTTATAGCAAAGAGACCCAGTACTTC.

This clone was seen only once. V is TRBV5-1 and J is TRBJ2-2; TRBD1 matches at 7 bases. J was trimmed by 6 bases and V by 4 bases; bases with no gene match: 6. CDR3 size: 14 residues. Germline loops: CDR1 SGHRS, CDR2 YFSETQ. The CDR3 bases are TGCGCCAGCAGCGACGCACAGGGGCCCGGGGAGCTGTTTTTT. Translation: CASSDAQGPGELFF.

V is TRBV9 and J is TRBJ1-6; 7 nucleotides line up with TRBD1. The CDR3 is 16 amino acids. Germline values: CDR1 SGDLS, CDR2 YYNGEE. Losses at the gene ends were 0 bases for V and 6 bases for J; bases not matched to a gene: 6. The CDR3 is CASSVEKGAFNSPLHF. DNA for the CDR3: TGTGCCAGCAGCGTAGAAAAGGGGGCGTTTAATTCACCCCTCCACTTT.

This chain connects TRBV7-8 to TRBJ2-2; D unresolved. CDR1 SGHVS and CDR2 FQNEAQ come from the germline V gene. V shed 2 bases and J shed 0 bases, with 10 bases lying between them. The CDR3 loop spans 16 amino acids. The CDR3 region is CASSLLRVANTGELFF. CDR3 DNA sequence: TGTGCCAGCAGCTTATTGCGTGTCGCGAACACCGGGGAGCTGTTTTTT.

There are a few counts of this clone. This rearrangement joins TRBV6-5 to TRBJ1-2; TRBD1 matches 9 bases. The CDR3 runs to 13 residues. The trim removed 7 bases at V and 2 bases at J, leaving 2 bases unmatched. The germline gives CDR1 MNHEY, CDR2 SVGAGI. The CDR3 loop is CASKGQGNYGYTF. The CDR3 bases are TGTGCCAGCAAAGGACAGGGGAACTATGGCTACACCTTC.

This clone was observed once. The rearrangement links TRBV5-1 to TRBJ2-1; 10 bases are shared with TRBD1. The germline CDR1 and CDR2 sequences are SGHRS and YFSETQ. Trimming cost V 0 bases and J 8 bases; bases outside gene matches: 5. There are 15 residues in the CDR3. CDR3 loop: CASSLGGTGVYEQFF. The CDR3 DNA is TGCGCCAGCAGCTTGGGAGGGACAGGGGTCTATGAGCAGTTCTTC.

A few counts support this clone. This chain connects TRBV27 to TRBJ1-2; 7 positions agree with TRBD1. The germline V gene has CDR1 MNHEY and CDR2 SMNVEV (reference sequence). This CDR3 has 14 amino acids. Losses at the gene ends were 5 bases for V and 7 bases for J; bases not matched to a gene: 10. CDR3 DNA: TGTGCCAGCAGTGCTGACAGGGTTCGTACTGGCTACACCTTC. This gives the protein CASSADRVRTGYTF.

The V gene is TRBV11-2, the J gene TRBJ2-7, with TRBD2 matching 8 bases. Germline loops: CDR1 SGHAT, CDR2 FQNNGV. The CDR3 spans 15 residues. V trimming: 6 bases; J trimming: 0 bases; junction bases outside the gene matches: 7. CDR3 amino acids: CASSPGSGSSYEQYF. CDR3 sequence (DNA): TGTGCCAGCAGTCCCGGGAGCGGGAGCTCCTACGAGCAGTACTTC.

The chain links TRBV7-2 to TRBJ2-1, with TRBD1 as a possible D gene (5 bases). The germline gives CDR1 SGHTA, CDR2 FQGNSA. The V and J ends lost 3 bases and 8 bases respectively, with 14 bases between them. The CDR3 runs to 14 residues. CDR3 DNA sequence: TGTGCCAGCAGCTTGGGGCTACCCTTCGATGAGCAGTTCTTC. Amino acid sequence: CASSLGLPFDEQFF.

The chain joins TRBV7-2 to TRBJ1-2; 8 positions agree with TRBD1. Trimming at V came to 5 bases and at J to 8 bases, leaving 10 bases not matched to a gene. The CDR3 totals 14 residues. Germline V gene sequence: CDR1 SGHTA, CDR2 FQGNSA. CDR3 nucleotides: TGTGCCAGCAGCAGGGATCAGGGGGCTGGGGGCTACACCTTC. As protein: CASSRDQGAGGYTF. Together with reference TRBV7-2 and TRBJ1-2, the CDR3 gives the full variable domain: GAGVSQSPSNKVTEKGKDVELRCDPISGHTALYWYRQSLGQGLEFLIYFQGNSAPDKSGLPSDRFSAERTGGSVSTLTIQRTQQEDSAVYLCASSRDQGAGGYTFGSGTRLTVV.

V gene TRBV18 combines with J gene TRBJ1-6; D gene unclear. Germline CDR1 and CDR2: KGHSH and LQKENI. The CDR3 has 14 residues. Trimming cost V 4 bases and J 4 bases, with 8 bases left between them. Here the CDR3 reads CASSHSGYNSPLHF. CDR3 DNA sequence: TGTGCCAGCTCACACTCCGGGTATAATTCACCCCTCCACTTT.